This T cell receptor (beta chain) was retrieved from a study of cytomegalovirus exposure and HLA in healthy donors (TCRdb year 2017). Notes on the research overall: According to an earlier analysis of several hundred of the donors, 150 million to 200 million T cells yielded 90 million to 130 million unique TCR beta sequences and about 300 Gb of sequence data. HLA typing covered class I and class II loci at four-digit resolution. In the later analysis, no new phenotypic data were used to find candidate immune exposures; instead, reliance was placed on TCR beta sequences and their occurrence across donors. In an earlier analysis of around 540 of the donors, high-throughput TCR beta sequencing was used to judge whether each TCR beta V gene segment behaved as functional or pseudogenic. Four or five DR-DQ haplotypes were treated as single units for association and clustering because of strong linkage in the cohort. Approximately 310 gigabases of sequencing data and 70 million to 85 million unique TCR sequences were included in an early release covering about 600 HLA-typed donors. Donor age, sex, ethnicity and CMV serostatus were collected together with the repertoire data. Among 300 to 500 genotyped donors of the cohort, an average of around 250,000 unique TCR beta nucleotide sequences was sequenced per donor, of which 15% to 20% were non-productive. A later genetic analysis took genome-wide SNP genotypes for about three fifths of the roughly 670 donors and used that subset as a discovery cohort. Every repertoire in the discovery cohort had been generated on one and the same sequencing platform. The study aimed to test whether signatures of past pathogen exposure could be identified by cataloging public T cell receptors. Typing coverage differed by locus: A, B, C, DRB1 and DQB1 were typed in about 620-640 donors, DQA1 in 522, DPA1 in 600 to 610, and DPB1 in 472. To predict cytomegalovirus infection status, the study combined high-throughput TCR immunosequencing, statistical association of individual TCRs with disease status, and machine learning. A separate validation cohort of 100 to 150 different subjects was used in addition to the roughly 700-subject first cohort. To study patterns of TCR occurrence, a later analysis re-analyzed previously published TCR beta repertoires from 666 donors and added high-resolution HLA genotyping. Among the roughly 430 genotyped donors, under 90% belonged to the genetic ancestry cluster associated with self-reported Caucasian donors. The T cell repertoires of 670 or so subjects were profiled by immunosequencing and related to cytomegalovirus serostatus. The full study reports these points: A later genetic analysis reported fewer N-insertions in productive TCRs among donors in an Asian-associated ancestry cluster than the roughly 700-donor mean. In a later analysis, most CMV-associated TCR beta chains were found to appear HLA-restricted, with HLA associations seemingly driven largely by CMV exposure. Because counts were too low, seventeen rarely observed V segments, including chromosome 9 orphons, were left out of the earlier analysis of 500 to 750 of the donors. In a later genetic analysis, a missense DCLRE1C variant was associated with V-gene and J-gene trimming of TCR beta chains, and the association was replicated in an independent cohort. In a later analysis, the rate of TCR association differed among HLA loci, with DRB1 alleles having the most associated TCRs and HLA-C alleles having the fewest. In vitro tests confirmed that a few of the cytomegalovirus-associated TCR beta chains recognize cytomegalovirus antigens. The authors suggested that the approach could potentially be generalized to other disease states and immunological phenotypes. At a false discovery rate of 0.05, a later analysis linked about 17,000 TCR beta sequences to specific HLA alleles. A cluster of highly shared sequence variants was judged likely to be a technical artifact of the sequencing pipeline. In a later analysis, HLA-associated TCR beta chains showed more clonal expansion and lower generation probabilities than non-associated chains that were equally common. The study gave a list of 150 to 200 TCR beta chains associated with cytomegalovirus. The classifier was reported to diagnose cytomegalovirus status with high specificity and sensitivity in both the original cohort and the validation cohort. Some IMGT-functional V segments, including TRBV6-2 and TRBV6-3, could not be told apart with the 87-base-pair reads, so those segments were excluded. Sequencing depth was assumed to be roughly uniform across donors in the presence/absence analyses, though that assumption may not hold. Only TCR beta chains were sequenced in this cohort, and the absence of alpha or paired-chain data limited detectable features. A further reported finding was that TCR beta sequences accurately predicted the HLA-A and HLA-B alleles for most subjects in the first cohort. Linkage disequilibrium might explain the correlated functional status among segregating V segments, but an unknown experimental factor could not be excluded. When HLA alleles, especially DR and DQ, strongly co-occurred, TCR associations were difficult to assign to individual alleles. Immune exposure information for the cohort was limited to CMV serostatus. Most TCR sequences were seen in very few donors, while some public TCRs were found in many individuals. Because HLA typing was missing for some donors at each locus, association tests included only the typed subset. An earlier analysis of 587 of the donors showed that most TCR beta V segments appeared in productive rearrangements either about 90% or about 30% of the time, which broadly matched IMGT annotations. A later analysis reported that several top co-occurrence clusters appeared linked to parvovirus B19, influenza, CMV and Epstein-Barr virus.

Libraries were made using the immunoSEQ multiplex PCR assay. For the multiplex PCR, a mixture combining 60 forward primers for TCR Vbeta segments and 13 reverse primers for TCR Jbeta segments was used. The CDR3 region of rearranged TCR beta genes was amplified from genomic DNA with a multiplex PCR assay. Amplified TCR beta libraries were sequenced as 87-base-pair reads on the Illumina HiSeq System. The published analysis was carried out like this. A later analysis tallied tens of millions of unique TCR beta chains across the 666 repertoires, and around 10 million of those chains were shared by two or more donors. Raw reads were error-corrected and collapsed into unique sequences by a nearest-neighbor algorithm in which closely related sequences were merged to remove PCR and sequencing errors. CDR3 sequences were aligned to IMGT reference sequences to assign V, D and J gene segments. Each retained sequence needed at least a six-nucleotide match to both a V gene segment and a J gene segment. A rearrangement was called productive if the CDR3 had no stop codons and remained in frame with V and J, and every other rearrangement was called non-productive. Following IMGT convention, CDR3 was defined as the stretch from the second conserved V-encoded cysteine to the conserved J-encoded phenylalanine. The earlier analysis of a few hundred of the donors excluded sequences that lacked an unambiguous match to a single V gene segment. An earlier analysis of roughly 590 of the donors called V segments functional above 56.7% productive rearrangements and segregating when the between-donor standard deviation exceeded 5%. To diagnose cytomegalovirus status from the catalog of TCR beta chain sequences, a statistical classification framework was built. A later analysis assigned V and J genes by comparing TCR nucleotide sequences with IMGT/GENE-DB human TR gene sequences. Using the TCRdist pipeline, a later analysis assigned CDR3 sequences along with most-parsimonious VDJ recombination scenarios. In a later analysis, every TCR beta chain was defined by the combination of its CDR3 amino acid sequence and its V-gene family, and reads without a unique V-gene family were dropped. To address suspected cross-contamination and a sequencing artifact, a later analysis removed approximately 600 highly shared, low-generation-probability nucleotide sequences. For each public chain, a later analysis derived a clonal expansion index from normalized ranks of inferred template counts within each repertoire. Generation probabilities in a later analysis came from a VDJ recombination model fitted to out-of-frame rearrangements, and those results were checked against IGoR. Hypergeometric tests were used in a later analysis to score TCR-TCR, TCR-HLA and TCR-CMV co-occurrence, with a repertoire-size bias correction applied to the TCR pairs. To estimate false discovery rates, a later analysis permuted the HLA or CMV assignments 20 times. In a later analysis, co-occurring TCRs were grouped with DBSCAN, and TCRdist sequence similarity was added when clustering was performed within HLA-allele-positive subsets. For co-occurrence clustering, repertoires with fewer than 30,000 or more than 120,000 public chains were excluded, along with a handful of repertoires with anomalous nucleotide sharing. TCRdb mirrors the immuneACCESS table, restricted to in-frame sequences. Some clones are absent from its copies; in checked studies, under half trace to an unresolved V gene, and the reason for the others is unknown. V, J and clone size are taken as reported in that table, and D and trimming were inferred from the DNA itself. In this sample the table shows some 100,000 clones, 85% to 90% of which occur a single time. The biggest ten clones account for about 3.8% of the sample.

The V end loses 2 bases and the J end loses 5 bases, and a stretch of 10 bases separates them. The germline V gene supplies CDR1 MDHEN and CDR2 SYDVKM. Reading from cysteine to phenylalanine, the CDR3 counts 14 amino acids. The retained sequence is limited to the CDR3, 42 bases, with the frame set at the first base. Note on this clone: Its antigen is unknown. No base qualities exist here, and no much larger clone lies one base off it.

The cohort comprised 710 or so healthy bone marrow donors. At the time of sampling, all cohort members were nominally healthy, though unrecorded immune exposures were likely present. The donor tested CMV seronegative, placing the donor among the approximately 360 seronegative members of the cohort. A peripheral blood sample was collected from each donor, and TCR beta sequencing was performed on peripheral blood mononuclear cells. The Qiagen DNeasy Blood Extraction Kit was used to extract genomic DNA from the blood cell samples. Sequencing used PBMCs. The sequence came from a man between 25 and 39 years old in good health and CMV-seronegative. This receptor chain uses TRBV28 and TRBJ1-5; the D gene assignment is ambiguous. The bases read TGTGCCAGCAGTTTAATCCGGGGAGATCAGCCCCAGCATTTT. The encoded protein is CASSLIRGDQPQHF.